This is a list of T cell receptor beta chains from one sample in a study of blood T cell repertoires in COVID-19. Method: immunoSEQ multiplex PCR; TCRdb's copy keeps in-frame clones and lacks some. The table records 40,000 to 50,000 clones, 70% to 85% of them present only once. Material: peripheral blood. These receptors all come from a man between 65 and 85 years old with acute or convalescent COVID-19. CDR3s include the opening cysteine and the closing phenylalanine or tryptophan. The order of the fields is clone size, V gene, J gene, CDR3 protein. Part of the rows lack a size; the others show once, few, many or a class for expanded clones.

-	TRBV6-4	TRBJ1-2	CASSDPPRGAVNGYTF
-	TRBV28	TRBJ2-1	CASTSLAGGFYNEQFF
-	TRBV29-1	TRBJ2-1	CSARAAGGQMGEQFF
-	TRBV6-5	TRBJ1-6	CASRGTGESPLHF
-	TRBV19	TRBJ1-5	CASSIRENQPQHF
-	TRBV3-1/TRBV3-2	TRBJ2-1	CASSRLTSGGRNEQFF
few	TRBV12-3/TRBV12-4	TRBJ2-7	CASSSGRAYEQYF
few	TRBV25-1	TRBJ1-3	CASAGGGNTIYF
-	TRBV5-1	TRBJ2-7	CASSLNRDREQYF
-	TRBV6-5	TRBJ2-5	CASIGWQGETQYF
-	TRBV19	TRBJ2-7	CASSPAGGSATYEQYF
-	TRBV6-1	TRBJ2-1	CASSESTGTYNEQFF
-	TRBV19	TRBJ2-1	CASRGGTLDTNEQFF
few	TRBV7-2	TRBJ2-7	CASSPRTGTAYEQYF
-	TRBV28	TRBJ1-2	CASGDRGLTGYTF
-	TRBV3-1/TRBV3-2	TRBJ1-4	CASSGTDATNEKLFF
-	TRBV6-6	TRBJ2-1	CASSYGTGSWFF
-	TRBV9	TRBJ2-3	CASSAEGTSGGSSTDTQYF
-	TRBV7-2	TRBJ1-4	CASNSRGGNYEKLFF
-	TRBV11-2	TRBJ2-1	CASSPSGSSIYNEQFF
-	TRBV5-1	TRBJ2-6	CASVGQGTLPTYSGANVLTF
-	TRBV14	TRBJ2-2	CASSQRTGTGELFF
-	TRBV27	TRBJ1-6	CASSEKPGHYNSPLHF
-	TRBV3-1/TRBV3-2	TRBJ1-2	CASSQAQGNYGYTF
-	TRBV2	TRBJ2-2	CASSALHFPQGRGTGELFF
-	TRBV11-3	TRBJ2-5	CASSLDGGGQQETQYF
few	TRBV5-4	TRBJ1-6	CASSLAGGGFSPLHF
-	TRBV14	TRBJ1-5	CASSQVAGLPQHF
-	TRBV5-1	TRBJ2-7	CASSEIQGGYEQYF
-	TRBV3-1/TRBV3-2	TRBJ1-4	CASSRYSGTGVGEKLFF
-	TRBV5-1	TRBJ2-5	CASSRRTSGGLQETQYF
-	TRBV11-3	TRBJ2-5	CASRWTSGEAETQYF
-	TRBV10-1	TRBJ2-3	CASSVNSGADTQYF
-	TRBV11-2	TRBJ2-5	CASSLGLAGLQETQYF
-	TRBV10-1	TRBJ2-2	CASIHSGRAFGELFF
-	TRBV5-8	TRBJ1-1	CASSSGQTMNTEAFF
-	TRBV3-1/TRBV3-2	TRBJ2-2	CASSHWDRGNTGELFF
-	TRBV2	TRBJ2-3	CASSRGSAYTDTQYF
-	TRBV19	TRBJ2-7	CASSRDRARDEQYF
-	TRBV7-2	TRBJ2-3	CASSYASGTTDTQYF
-	TRBV28	TRBJ1-2	CASSLRGAYGYTF
-	TRBV28	TRBJ1-2	CASRGMTGVYGYTF
-	TRBV6-4	TRBJ2-3	CASSEGRDADTQYF
-	TRBV27	TRBJ1-4	CASSLRGEKLFF
-	TRBV4-3	TRBJ2-3	CASSQEVSSTDTQYF
few	TRBV7-2	TRBJ1-5	CASSLLADQPQHF